This passage covers 17 T cell receptor beta chains from one sample sequenced in a study of T cells in Graves' hyperthyroidism and ophthalmopathy (dated by TCRdb to the late 2010s). Receptor libraries were prepared by multiplex PCR. The run used an Illumina HiSeq 2000. The TCR beta CDR3 regions were amplified from the RNA transcripts. The first round of RT-PCR for the TCR CDR3 was performed with the HTBI primer set and the Qiagen OneStep RT-PCR kit. TCRdb cleaned the public reads at Q25 with fastp, built clones with MiXCR and kept in-frame beta chains. CDR3 protein duplicates are merged, each entry listing the most common genes and DNA. The sample yields 150,000 or so distinct CDR3 sequences; approximately 20% were counted once. About 67% of the sample is taken by the ten largest. Sequenced input: blood. These receptors all stem from a woman aged 45-65 years with Graves' hyperthyroidism that later progressed to Graves' ophthalmopathy.

This clonotype was recorded at least ten times. The chain uses TRBV9 and TRBJ1-2, with D maybe TRBD1 (6 bases). V shed 3 bases and J shed 0 bases, with 9 bases lying between them. Germline V lookup: CDR1 SGDLS, CDR2 YYNGEE. The CDR3 is 14 residues long. The CDR3 sequence: CASSGGHTNYGYTF. CDR3 bases: TGTGCCAGCAGCGGGGGACACACTAACTATGGCTACACCTTC.

This clonotype has a count of ten or more. The chain joins TRBV5-6 to TRBJ2-5; 12 nucleotides agree with TRBD2. The CDR3 is 17 residues long. CDR1 and CDR2 (germline): SGHDT, YYEEEE. V lost 0 bases to trimming and J lost 3 bases; unmatched junction nucleotides: 6. CDR3 sequence: CASSLGLAGVWEETQYF. CDR3 bases: TGTGCCAGCAGCTTGGGACTAGCGGGAGTGTGGGAAGAGACCCAGTACTTC.

Many counts were recorded for this clonotype. This chain uses TRBV2 with TRBJ2-5; D gene unclear. The CDR3 runs to 12 residues. Germline assignment: CDR1 SNHLY and CDR2 FYNNEI. Trimming took 7 bases from V and 0 from J, leaving 6 bases between them. CDR3 sequence: CASIQYQETQYF. DNA for the CDR3: TGTGCCAGCATTCAGTACCAAGAGACCCAGTACTTC. Full variable domain (outside the CDR3, taken from reference TRBV2 and TRBJ2-5): EPEVTQTPSHQVTQMGQEVILRCVPISNHLYFYWYRQILGQKVEFLVSFYNNEISEKSEIFDDQFSVERPDGSNFTLKIRSTKLEDSAMYFCASIQYQETQYFGPGTRLLVL.

This clonotype has at least ten counts. The chain carries TRBV20-1 and TRBJ2-6, with 11 bases that match TRBD2. V lost 5 bases and J lost 0; bases outside the gene matches: 6. This CDR3 is built from 17 residues. Per germline, CDR1 DFQATT and CDR2 SNEGSKA (reference sequence). The CDR3 reads CSASPGLAVSGANVLTF. CDR3 DNA: TGCAGTGCTTCTCCGGGACTAGCGGTCTCTGGGGCCAACGTCCTGACTTTC.

The gene calls are TRBV20-1 and TRBJ1-1; 8 bases are a match to TRBD1. CDR1 DFQATT and CDR2 SNEGSKA come from the germline V gene (reference sequence). The ends lost 3 bases at V and 8 bases at J; junction bases unmatched: 11. The CDR3 has 14 residues. The CDR3 sequence is CSARGGTGGKEAFF. The DNA of the CDR3 is TGCAGTGCTAGGGGCGGTACAGGGGGAAAAGAAGCTTTCTTT.

This clonotype was seen repeatedly, ten times or more. The chain has TRBV12-3 or TRBV12-4 and TRBJ1-5; possibly TRBD1 for D (6 bases). CDR3 length: 13 residues. Trimming removed 5 bases from V and 3 bases from J, with 8 bases in between. The CDR3 sequence: CASSEGVNQPQHF. DNA of the CDR3: TGTGCCAGCAGTGAGGGGGTCAATCAGCCCCAGCATTTT.

This clonotype has at least ten counts. CDR3 region: CASSPREAGNQPQHF. CDR3 nucleotides: TGTGCCAGCAGTCCCCGGGAGGCCGGCAATCAGCCCCAGCATTTT. The J gene is TRBJ1-5, the V gene TRBV27, with D unclear. The ends were cut back, 5 bases at V and 2 bases at J, with 13 bases in the middle. CDR1 and CDR2 (germline): MNHEY, SMNVEV (reference sequence). This CDR3 contains 15 residues.

Details on this clonotype: A clone one base away is much larger, so this may be a read error. The chain combines TRBV4-1 with TRBJ2-7, with D possibly being TRBD1 or TRBD2 (5 bases each). Per the germline V gene, CDR1 is MGHRA and CDR2 is YSYEKL. The CDR3 covers 14 residues. Trimming took 4 bases from V and 3 from J, leaving 13 bases between them. The CDR3, as DNA: TGCGCCAGCAGCCGACCCCGGGGCCACTACGAGCAGTACTTC. Translated: CASSRPRGHYEQYF.

This clonotype was seen at least ten times. CDR3 sequence reads: CASSQDTPGRTHSYTF. In DNA, the CDR3 is TGTGCCAGCAGCCAAGATACGCCAGGCAGGACCCACAGCTACACCTTC. The rearrangement links TRBV3-1 to TRBJ1-2; D is undetermined. The CDR3 extends over 16 amino acids. V lost 0 bases and J lost 9, with 20 bases in between. Germline-derived CDR1 and CDR2 are LGHDT and YNNKEL (reference sequence).

V gene TRBV28 combines with J gene TRBJ2-5; tentatively, D is TRBD1 (6 bases). V gave up 3 bases and J gave up 1 base, with 9 bases separating them. The CDR3 is 14 amino acids. CDR1 is MDHEN, CDR2 SYDVKM, per germline. The chain's CDR3 is CASSLGRGQETQYF. CDR3 nucleotide sequence: TGTGCCAGCAGTTTGGGCAGGGGCCAAGAGACCCAGTACTTC.

The chain combines TRBV7-9 with TRBJ1-1; D gene ambiguous. This CDR3 contains 17 residues. Per germline, CDR1 SEHNR and CDR2 FQNEAQ (reference sequence). Between the trimmed V and J ends, which lost 3 bases and 0 bases, there was a span of 17 bases. The CDR3 loop reads CASSLSKSSGMNTEAFF. CDR3 bases: TGTGCCAGCAGCTTGTCCAAATCGTCAGGAATGAACACTGAAGCTTTCTTT.

J is TRBJ2-3 and V is TRBV20-1; tentative D call: TRBD1 (6 bases). Germline loops: CDR1 DFQATT, CDR2 SNEGSKA (reference sequence). V lost 0 bases, J lost 5 bases, and 12 bases lay in between. The CDR3 spans 14 residues. The CDR3 nucleotides read TGCAGTGCTAGAGATTCGGGGACACAAGATACGCAGTATTTT. Translating gives CSARDSGTQDTQYF.

J is TRBJ2-7 and V is TRBV4-1, with unresolved D. V dropped 6 bases and J dropped 7 bases, with 19 bases sitting between them. The CDR3 loop spans 14 amino acids. From germline, CDR1 is MGHRA and CDR2 YSYEKL. This CDR3 reads CASSPKDFSIEQYF. Here the CDR3 DNA reads TGCGCCAGCAGTCCCAAGGATTTCTCTATAGAGCAGTACTTC.

This clonotype was observed at least ten times. This chain uses TRBV5-1 with TRBJ2-1, with 9 bases lining up with TRBD1. The CDR3 is 12 residues long. V gave up 2 bases and J gave up 9 bases; unmatched junction bases: 0. Germline V gene data show CDR1 as SGHRS and CDR2 as YFSETQ. The CDR3 spells CASSLQGAEQFF. DNA for the CDR3: TGCGCCAGCAGCTTACAGGGGGCTGAGCAGTTCTTC.

In this sample, this clonotype turned up many times. This chain links TRBV11-2 with TRBJ1-1; 8 bases are shared with TRBD1. The germline V gene encodes CDR1 SGHAT and CDR2 FQNNGV. This CDR3 comprises 22 residues. V lost 5 bases to trimming and J lost 3 bases; unmatched junction nucleotides: 29. The CDR3 nucleotides read TGTGCCAGCAGCCAAAGTACCTTTTTTATGGGCGGGCTAGACAGGGGCTACACTGAAGCTTTCTTT. Its translation: CASSQSTFFMGGLDRGYTEAFF. The variable domain in full, with the rest retrieved from reference TRBV11-2 and TRBJ1-1, is EAGVAQSPRYKIIEKRQSVAFWCNPISGHATLYWYQQILGQGPKLLIQFQNNGVVDDSQLPKDRFSAERLKGVDSTLKIQPAKLEDSAVYLCASSQSTFFMGGLDRGYTEAFFGQGTRLTVV.

This clonotype was seen repeatedly, ten times or more. The chain carries TRBV7-2 and TRBJ1-2; tentatively, D is TRBD1 (6 bases). Trimming left V 7 bases short and J 1 base short, with 13 bases between. The CDR3 has 14 residues. Per the germline V gene, CDR1 is SGHTA and CDR2 is FQGNSA. The CDR3 sequence is CASIEDRYNYGYTF. The CDR3, as DNA: TGTGCCAGCATCGAAGACAGGTATAACTATGGCTACACCTTC.

This clonotype was observed many times. This chain joins TRBV29-1 and TRBJ2-7; 8 nucleotides match TRBD2. This CDR3 contains 13 residues. V dropped 7 bases and J dropped 5; count of bases not matched to a gene: 10. CDR1 is SQVTM, CDR2 ANQGSEA, per germline. The chain's CDR3 is CSAGAGDYHEQYF. The CDR3, as DNA: TGCAGCGCCGGAGCGGGAGATTACCACGAGCAGTACTTC.